This TCR beta chain was documented in a study of regulatory T cells in long-lasting Graves disease. The V gene end was trimmed by 3 bases and the J gene end by 0 bases; junction bases not matched to a gene: 17. The CDR3 spans 21 residues. Germline values: CDR1 LGHNT, CDR2 FRNRAP. According to the study, TCR beta libraries were built with iRepertoire HTBI primers and CDR3-region Arm-PCR. TCRdb passed the multiplex PCR reads through MiXCR, listing each CDR3 protein once. The table lists roughly 430,000 distinct CDR3 sequences, over 15% of them singletons, with about 10% in the top ten. This clonotype was counted at least ten times. Regarding time point: newly diagnosed GD, antithyroid drugs for less than 3 months. There was RNA extracted from PBMCs, and the TCR library was made from it. This sample also appeared in a second study, on T cells in Graves' hyperthyroidism and ophthalmopathy.

Sequences were derived from peripheral blood mononuclear cells (PBMCs), sampled at new diagnosis, from a patient treated with antithyroid drugs. The chain recombines TRBV12-5 with TRBJ2-1; 10 nucleotides line up with TRBD2. The TCR was taken from a woman in her 30s with Graves disease. CDR3 in amino acids: CASGFSVLAGPPRRSYNEQFF. Here the CDR3 DNA reads TGTGCTAGTGGTTTTTCCGTACTAGCGGGACCTCCGAGGCGCTCCTACAATGAGCAGTTCTTC.